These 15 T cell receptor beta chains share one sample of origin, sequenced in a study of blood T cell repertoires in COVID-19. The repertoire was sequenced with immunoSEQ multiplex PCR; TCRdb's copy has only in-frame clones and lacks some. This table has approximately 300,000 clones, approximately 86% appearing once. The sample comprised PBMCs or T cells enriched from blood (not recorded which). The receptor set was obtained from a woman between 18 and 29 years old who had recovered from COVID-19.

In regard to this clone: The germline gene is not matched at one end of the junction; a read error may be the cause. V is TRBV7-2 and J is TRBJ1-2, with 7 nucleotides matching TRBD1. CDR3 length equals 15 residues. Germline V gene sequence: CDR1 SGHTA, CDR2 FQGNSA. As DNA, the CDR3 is TGTGCCAGCAGCTTAGCGTTAATCGACAGGGCTTCCGGAGCCTTC. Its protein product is CASSLALIDRASGAF.

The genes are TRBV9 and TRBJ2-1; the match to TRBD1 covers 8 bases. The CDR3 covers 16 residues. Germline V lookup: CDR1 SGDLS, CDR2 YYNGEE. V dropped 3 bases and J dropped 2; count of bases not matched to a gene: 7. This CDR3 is CASSADGTGTYNEQFF. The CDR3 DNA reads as TGTGCCAGCAGCGCGGACGGGACAGGTACCTACAATGAGCAGTTCTTC.

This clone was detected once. The DNA for the CDR3 is TGCGCCAGCAAAGGGACAGCCAGCACAGATACGCAGTATTTT. Protein: CASKGTASTDTQYF. The chain uses TRBV5-1 and TRBJ2-3; TRBD1 agrees at 7 bases. CDR1 and CDR2 (germline): SGHRS, YFSETQ. After removal of 6 bases from V and 0 bases from J, the junction contained 4 bases not matched to a gene. The CDR3 totals 14 residues.

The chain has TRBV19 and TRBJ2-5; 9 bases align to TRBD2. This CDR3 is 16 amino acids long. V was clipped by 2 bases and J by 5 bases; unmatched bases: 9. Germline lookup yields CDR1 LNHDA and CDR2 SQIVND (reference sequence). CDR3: CASSIRAGGAIETQYF. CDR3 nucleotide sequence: TGTGCCAGTAGTATAAGGGCGGGAGGGGCGATTGAGACCCAGTACTTC.

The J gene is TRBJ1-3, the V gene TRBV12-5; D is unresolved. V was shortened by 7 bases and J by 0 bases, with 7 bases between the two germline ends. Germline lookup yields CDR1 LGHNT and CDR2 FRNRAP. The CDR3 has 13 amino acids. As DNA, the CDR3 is TGTGCTAGTGACCCAGACTCTGGAAACACCATATATTTT. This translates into CASDPDSGNTIYF.

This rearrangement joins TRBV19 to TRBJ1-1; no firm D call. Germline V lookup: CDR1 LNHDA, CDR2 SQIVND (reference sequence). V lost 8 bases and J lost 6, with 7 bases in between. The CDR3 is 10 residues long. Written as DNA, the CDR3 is TGTGCCAGTGGCATTCCTGAAGCTTTCTTT. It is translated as CASGIPEAFF.

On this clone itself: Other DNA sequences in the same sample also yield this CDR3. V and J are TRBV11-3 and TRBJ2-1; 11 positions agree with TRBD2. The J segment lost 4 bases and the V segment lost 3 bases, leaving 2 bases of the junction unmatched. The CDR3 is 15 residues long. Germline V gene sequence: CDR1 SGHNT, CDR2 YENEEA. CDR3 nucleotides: TGTGCCAGCAGCTTGGGACTAGCGGTATACAATGAGCAGTTCTTC. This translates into CASSLGLAVYNEQFF. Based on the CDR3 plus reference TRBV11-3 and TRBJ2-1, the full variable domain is EAGVVQSPRYKIIEKKQPVAFWCNPISGHNTLYWYLQNLGQGPELLIRYENEEAVDDSQLPKDRFSAERLKGVDSTLKIQPAELGDSAVYLCASSLGLAVYNEQFFGPGTRLTVL.

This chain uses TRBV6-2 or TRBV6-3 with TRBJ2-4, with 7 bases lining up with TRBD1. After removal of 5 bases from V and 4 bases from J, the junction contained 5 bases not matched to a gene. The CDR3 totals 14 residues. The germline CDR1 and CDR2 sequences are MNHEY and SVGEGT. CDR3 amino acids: CASSIGDRKNIQYF. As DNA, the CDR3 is TGTGCCAGCAGTATCGGGGACAGAAAAAACATTCAGTACTTC.

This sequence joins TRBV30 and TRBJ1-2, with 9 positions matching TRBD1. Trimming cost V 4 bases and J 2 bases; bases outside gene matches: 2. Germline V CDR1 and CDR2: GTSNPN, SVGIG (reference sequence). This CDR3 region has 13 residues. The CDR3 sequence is CAWIGTGNYGYTF. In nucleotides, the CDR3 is TGTGCCTGGATTGGGACAGGGAACTATGGCTACACCTTC.

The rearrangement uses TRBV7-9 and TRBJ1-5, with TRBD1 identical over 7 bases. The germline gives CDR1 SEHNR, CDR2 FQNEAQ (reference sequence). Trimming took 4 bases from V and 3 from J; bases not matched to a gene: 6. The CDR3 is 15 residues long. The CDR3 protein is CASSSQTGTNQPQHF. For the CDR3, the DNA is TGTGCCAGCAGCTCCCAGACAGGGACCAATCAGCCCCAGCATTTT.

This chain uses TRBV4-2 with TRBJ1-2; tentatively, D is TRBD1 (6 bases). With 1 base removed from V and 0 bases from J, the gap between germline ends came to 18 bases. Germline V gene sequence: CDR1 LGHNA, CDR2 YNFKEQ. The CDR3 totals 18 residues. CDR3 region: CASSQVPWTVGPNYGYTF. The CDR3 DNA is TGTGCCAGCAGCCAAGTCCCCTGGACAGTAGGTCCTAACTATGGCTACACCTTC.

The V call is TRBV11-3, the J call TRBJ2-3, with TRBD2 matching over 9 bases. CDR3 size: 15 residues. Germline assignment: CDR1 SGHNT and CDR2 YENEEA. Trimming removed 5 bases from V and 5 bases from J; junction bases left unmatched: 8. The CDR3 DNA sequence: TGTGCCAGCAGCACGAGGGCGGGGGGGAGAGATACGCAGTATTTT. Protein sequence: CASSTRAGGRDTQYF.

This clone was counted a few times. This CDR3 reads CASSPEMYSGNTIYF. CDR3 coding DNA: TGTGCCAGTAGCCCGGAGATGTACTCTGGAAACACCATATATTTT. V is TRBV19 and J is TRBJ1-3; D gene ambiguous. V was cut by 6 bases and J by 0 bases, with 12 bases left in between. The CDR3 has 15 residues. CDR1 is LNHDA and CDR2 is SQIVND in the germline V gene (reference sequence).

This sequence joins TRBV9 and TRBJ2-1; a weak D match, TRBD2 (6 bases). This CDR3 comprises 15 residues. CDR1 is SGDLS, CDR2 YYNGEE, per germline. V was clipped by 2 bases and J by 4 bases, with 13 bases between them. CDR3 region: CASSVRGEPYNEQFF. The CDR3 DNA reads TGTGCCAGCAGCGTCCGCGGGGAACCTTACAATGAGCAGTTCTTC.

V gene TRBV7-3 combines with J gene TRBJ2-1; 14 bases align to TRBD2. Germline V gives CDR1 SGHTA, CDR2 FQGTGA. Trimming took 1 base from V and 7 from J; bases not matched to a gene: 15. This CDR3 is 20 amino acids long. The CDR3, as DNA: TGTGCCAGCAGCTTAAGGGGACTAGCGGGAGAAGGGGCTCCTAGGAATGAGCAGTTCTTC. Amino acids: CASSLRGLAGEGAPRNEQFF.